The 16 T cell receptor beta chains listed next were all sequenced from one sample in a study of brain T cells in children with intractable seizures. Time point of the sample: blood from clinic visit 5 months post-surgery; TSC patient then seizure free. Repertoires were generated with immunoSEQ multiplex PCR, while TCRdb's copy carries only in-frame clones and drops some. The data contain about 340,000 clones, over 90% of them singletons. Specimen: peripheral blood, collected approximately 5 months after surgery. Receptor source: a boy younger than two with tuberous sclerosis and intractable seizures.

CDR3: CSARTSPGTDTQYF. As DNA, the CDR3 is TGCAGCGCCAGGACTAGCCCTGGCACAGATACGCAGTATTTT. The chain employs TRBV29-1 and TRBJ2-3; 8 bases map to TRBD2. The CDR3 length is 14 residues. From germline, CDR1 is SQVTM and CDR2 ANQGSEA. Trimming removed 7 bases from V and 1 base from J; junction bases left unmatched: 7.

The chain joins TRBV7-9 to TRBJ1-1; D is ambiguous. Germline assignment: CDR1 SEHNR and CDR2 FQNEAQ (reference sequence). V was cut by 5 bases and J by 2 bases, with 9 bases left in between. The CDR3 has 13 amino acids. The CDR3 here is CASSETVNTEAFF. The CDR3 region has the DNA TGTGCCAGCAGCGAAACCGTAAACACTGAAGCTTTCTTT.

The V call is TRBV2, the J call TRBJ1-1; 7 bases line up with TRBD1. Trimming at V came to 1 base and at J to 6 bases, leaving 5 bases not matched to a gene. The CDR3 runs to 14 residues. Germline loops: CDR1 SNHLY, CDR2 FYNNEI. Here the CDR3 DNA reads TGTGCCAGCAGTGAAGAGGAGGGGGCCGCTGAAGCTTTCTTT. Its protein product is CASSEEEGAAEAFF.

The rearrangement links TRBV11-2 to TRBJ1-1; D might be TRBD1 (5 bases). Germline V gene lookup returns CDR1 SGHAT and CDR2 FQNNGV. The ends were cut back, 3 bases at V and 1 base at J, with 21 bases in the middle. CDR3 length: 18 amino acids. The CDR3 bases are TGTGCCAGCAGCTTTCCTATAGGCGGGGGAAGGGGGAACACTGAAGCTTTCTTT. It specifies CASSFPIGGGRGNTEAFF. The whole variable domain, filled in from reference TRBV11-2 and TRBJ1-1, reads EAGVAQSPRYKIIEKRQSVAFWCNPISGHATLYWYQQILGQGPKLLIQFQNNGVVDDSQLPKDRFSAERLKGVDSTLKIQPAKLEDSAVYLCASSFPIGGGRGNTEAFFGQGTRLTVV.

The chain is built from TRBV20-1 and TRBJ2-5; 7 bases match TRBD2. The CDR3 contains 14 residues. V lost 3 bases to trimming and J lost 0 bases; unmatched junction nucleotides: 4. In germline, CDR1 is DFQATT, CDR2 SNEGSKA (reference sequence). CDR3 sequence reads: CSASRREYQETQYF. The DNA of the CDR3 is TGCAGTGCTAGTCGGCGGGAGTACCAAGAGACCCAGTACTTC.

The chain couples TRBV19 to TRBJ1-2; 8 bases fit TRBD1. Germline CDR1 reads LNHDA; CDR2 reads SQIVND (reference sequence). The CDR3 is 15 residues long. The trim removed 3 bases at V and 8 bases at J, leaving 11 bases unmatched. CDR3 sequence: CASSIDRTGLNGYTF. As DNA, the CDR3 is TGTGCCAGTAGTATCGACCGGACAGGGTTAAACGGCTACACCTTC.

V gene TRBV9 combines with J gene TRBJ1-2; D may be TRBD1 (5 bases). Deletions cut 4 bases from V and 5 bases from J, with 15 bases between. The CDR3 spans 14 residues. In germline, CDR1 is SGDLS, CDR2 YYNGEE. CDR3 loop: CASSPSGRVYGYTF. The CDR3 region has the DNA TGTGCCAGCAGCCCCTCCGGCAGGGTTTATGGCTACACCTTC. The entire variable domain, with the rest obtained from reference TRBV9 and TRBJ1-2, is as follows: DSGVTQTPKHLITATGQRVTLRCSPRSGDLSVYWYQQSLDQGLQFLIQYYNGEERAKGNILERFSAQQFPDLHSELNLSSLELGDSALYFCASSPSGRVYGYTFGSGTRLTVV.

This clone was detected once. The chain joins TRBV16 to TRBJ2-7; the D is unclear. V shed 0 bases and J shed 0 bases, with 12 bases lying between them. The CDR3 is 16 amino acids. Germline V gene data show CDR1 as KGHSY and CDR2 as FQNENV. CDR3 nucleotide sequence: TGTGCCAGCAGCCAATCGGGCTACCCCTGCTCCTACGAGCAGTACTTC. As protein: CASSQSGYPCSYEQYF.

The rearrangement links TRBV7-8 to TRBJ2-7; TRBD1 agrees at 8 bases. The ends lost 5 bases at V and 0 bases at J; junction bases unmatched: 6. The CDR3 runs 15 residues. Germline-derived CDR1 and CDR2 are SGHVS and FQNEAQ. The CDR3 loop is CASSPRTGYSYEQYF. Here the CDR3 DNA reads TGTGCCAGCAGCCCACGGACAGGGTACTCCTACGAGCAGTACTTC.

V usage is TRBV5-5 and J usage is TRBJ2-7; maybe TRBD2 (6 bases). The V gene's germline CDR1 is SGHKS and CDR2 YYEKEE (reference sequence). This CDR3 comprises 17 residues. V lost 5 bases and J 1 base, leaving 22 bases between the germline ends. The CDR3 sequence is CASRPGVGLLASYEQYF. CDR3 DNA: TGTGCCAGCAGACCGGGGGTGGGTTTATTAGCGTCCTACGAGCAGTACTTC.

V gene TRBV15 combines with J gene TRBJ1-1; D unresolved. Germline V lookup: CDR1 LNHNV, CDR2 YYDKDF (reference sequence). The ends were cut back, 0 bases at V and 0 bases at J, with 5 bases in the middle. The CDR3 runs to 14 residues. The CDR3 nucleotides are TGTGCCACCAGCAGAGATAATATGAACACTGAAGCTTTCTTT. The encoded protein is CATSRDNMNTEAFF.

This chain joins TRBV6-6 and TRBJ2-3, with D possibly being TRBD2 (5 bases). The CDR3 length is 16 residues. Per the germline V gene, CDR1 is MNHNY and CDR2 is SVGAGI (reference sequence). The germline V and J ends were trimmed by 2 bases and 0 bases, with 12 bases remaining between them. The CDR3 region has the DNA TGTGCCAGCAGTTACGGGAGCGGAGCTAGCACAGATACGCAGTATTTT. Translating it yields CASSYGSGASTDTQYF.

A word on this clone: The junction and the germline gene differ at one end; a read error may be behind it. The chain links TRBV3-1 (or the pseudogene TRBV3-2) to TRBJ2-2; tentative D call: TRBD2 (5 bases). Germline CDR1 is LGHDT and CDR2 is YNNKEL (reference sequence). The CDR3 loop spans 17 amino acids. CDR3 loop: CASSKDHGIANTGELFF. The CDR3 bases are TGTGCCAGCAGCAAAGACCACGGGATTGCGAACACCGGGGAGCTGTTTTTT.

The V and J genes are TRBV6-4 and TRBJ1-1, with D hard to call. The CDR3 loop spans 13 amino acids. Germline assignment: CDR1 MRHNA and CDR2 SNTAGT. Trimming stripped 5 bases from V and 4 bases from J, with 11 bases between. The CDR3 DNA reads TGTGCCAGCAGTCACCAAGGAGGCACTGAAGCTTTCTTT. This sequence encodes CASSHQGGTEAFF.

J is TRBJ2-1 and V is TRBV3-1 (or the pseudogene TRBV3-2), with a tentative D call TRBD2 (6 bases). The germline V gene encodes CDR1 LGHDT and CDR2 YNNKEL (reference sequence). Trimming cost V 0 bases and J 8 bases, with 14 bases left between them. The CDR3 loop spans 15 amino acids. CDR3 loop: CASSQDGPGSDEQFF. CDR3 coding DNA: TGTGCCAGCAGCCAAGATGGTCCCGGGAGTGATGAGCAGTTCTTC.

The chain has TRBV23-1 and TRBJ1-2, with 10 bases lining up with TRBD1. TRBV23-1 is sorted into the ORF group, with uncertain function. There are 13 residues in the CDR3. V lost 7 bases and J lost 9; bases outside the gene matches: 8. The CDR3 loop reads CASIAGTGECYTF. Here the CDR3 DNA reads TGCGCCAGCATTGCCGGGACAGGGGAATGCTACACCTTC.